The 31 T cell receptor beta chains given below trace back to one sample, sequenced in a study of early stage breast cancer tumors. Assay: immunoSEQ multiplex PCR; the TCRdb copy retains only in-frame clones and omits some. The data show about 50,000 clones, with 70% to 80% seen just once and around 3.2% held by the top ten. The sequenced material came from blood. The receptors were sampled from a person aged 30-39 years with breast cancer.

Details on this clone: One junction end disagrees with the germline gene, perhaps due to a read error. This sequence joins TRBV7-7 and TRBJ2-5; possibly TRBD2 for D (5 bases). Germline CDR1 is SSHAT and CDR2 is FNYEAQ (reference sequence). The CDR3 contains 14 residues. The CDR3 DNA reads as TGTGCTAGCAGCCCCGTGCGGGCCCAAGAGACCCAGTACTTC. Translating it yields CASSPVRAQETQYF.

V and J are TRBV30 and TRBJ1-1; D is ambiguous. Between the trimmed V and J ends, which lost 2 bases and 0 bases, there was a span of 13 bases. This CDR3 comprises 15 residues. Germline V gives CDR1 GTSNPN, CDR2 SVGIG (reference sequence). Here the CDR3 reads CAWSIDYRVNTEAFF. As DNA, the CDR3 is TGTGCCTGGAGTATTGACTACCGGGTGAACACTGAAGCTTTCTTT.

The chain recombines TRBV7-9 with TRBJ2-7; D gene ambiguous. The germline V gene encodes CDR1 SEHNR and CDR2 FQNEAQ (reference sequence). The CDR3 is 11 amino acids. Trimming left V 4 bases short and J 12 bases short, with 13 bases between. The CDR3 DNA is TGTGCCAGCAGCTCCAATTCTGAGGCGTACTTC. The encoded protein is CASSSNSEAYF.

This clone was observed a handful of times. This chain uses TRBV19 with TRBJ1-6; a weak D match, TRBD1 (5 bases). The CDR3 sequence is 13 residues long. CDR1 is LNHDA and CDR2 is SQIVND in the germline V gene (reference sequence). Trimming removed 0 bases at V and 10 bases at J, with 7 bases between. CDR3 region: CASSIDRESPLHF. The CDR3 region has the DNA TGTGCCAGTAGTATAGACAGGGAATCACCCCTCCACTTT.

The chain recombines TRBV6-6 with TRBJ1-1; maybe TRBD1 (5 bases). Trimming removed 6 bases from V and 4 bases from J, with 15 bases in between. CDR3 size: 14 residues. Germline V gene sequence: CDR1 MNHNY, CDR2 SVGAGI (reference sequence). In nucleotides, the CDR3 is TGTGCCAGCAGGTCGGAGGGGATGAGCACTGAAGCTTTCTTT. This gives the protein CASRSEGMSTEAFF.

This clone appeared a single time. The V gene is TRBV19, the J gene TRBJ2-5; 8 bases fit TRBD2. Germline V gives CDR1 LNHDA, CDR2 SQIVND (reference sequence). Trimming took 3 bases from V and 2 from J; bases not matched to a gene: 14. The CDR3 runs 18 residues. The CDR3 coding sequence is TGTGCCAGTAGTATGGTGGTGGCGGGAGGTGCCCCACAAGAGACCCAGTACTTC. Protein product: CASSMVVAGGAPQETQYF.

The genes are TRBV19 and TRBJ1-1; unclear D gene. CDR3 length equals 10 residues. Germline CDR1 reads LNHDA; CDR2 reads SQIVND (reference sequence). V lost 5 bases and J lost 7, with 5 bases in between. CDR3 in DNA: TGTGCCAGTAGTTCCGTTGAAGCTTTCTTT. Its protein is CASSSVEAFF.

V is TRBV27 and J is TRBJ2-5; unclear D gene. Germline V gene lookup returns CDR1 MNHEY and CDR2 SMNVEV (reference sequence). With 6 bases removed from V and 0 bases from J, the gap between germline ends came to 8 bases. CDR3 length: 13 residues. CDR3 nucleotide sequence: TGTGCCAGCAGGGAATTGAACCAAGAGACCCAGTACTTC. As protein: CASRELNQETQYF.

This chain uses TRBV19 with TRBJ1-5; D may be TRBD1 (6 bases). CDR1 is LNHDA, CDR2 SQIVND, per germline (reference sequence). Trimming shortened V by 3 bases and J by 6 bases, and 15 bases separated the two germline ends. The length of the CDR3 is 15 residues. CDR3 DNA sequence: TGTGCCAGTAGTATGGGGACAAGGGGAGGTCAGCCCCAGCATTTT. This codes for CASSMGTRGGQPQHF.

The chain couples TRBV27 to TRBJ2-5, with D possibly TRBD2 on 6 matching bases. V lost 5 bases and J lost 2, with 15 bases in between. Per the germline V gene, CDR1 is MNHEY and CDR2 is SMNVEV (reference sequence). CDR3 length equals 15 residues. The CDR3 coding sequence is TGTGCCAGCAGTATGGGTTTGGCGGGGCAAGAGACCCAGTACTTC. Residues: CASSMGLAGQETQYF.

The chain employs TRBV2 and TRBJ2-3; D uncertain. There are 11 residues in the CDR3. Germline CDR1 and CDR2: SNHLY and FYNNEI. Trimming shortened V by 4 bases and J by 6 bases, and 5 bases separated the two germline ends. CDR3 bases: TGTGCCAGCAGTGTGGGGGATACGCAGTATTTT. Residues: CASSVGDTQYF. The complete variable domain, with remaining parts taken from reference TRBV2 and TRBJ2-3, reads EPEVTQTPSHQVTQMGQEVILRCVPISNHLYFYWYRQILGQKVEFLVSFYNNEISEKSEIFDDQFSVERPDGSNFTLKIRSTKLEDSAMYFCASSVGDTQYFGPGTRLTVL.

CDR3 in DNA: TGTGCCAGCAGCTCCGCCTTAGCGGGACACAAACAAGAGACCCAGTACTTC. This translates into CASSSALAGHKQETQYF. The chain joins TRBV7-9 to TRBJ2-5; TRBD2 aligns across 8 bases. Germline lookup yields CDR1 SEHNR and CDR2 FQNEAQ (reference sequence). This CDR3 region has 17 residues. V was pared by 4 bases and J by 2 bases, with 12 bases of the junction left unmatched. The entire variable domain, with the rest obtained from reference TRBV7-9 and TRBJ2-5, is as follows: DTGVSQNPRHKITKRGQNVTFRCDPISEHNRLYWYRQTLGQGPEFLTYFQNEAQLEKSRLLSDRFSAERPKGSFSTLEIQRTEQGDSAMYLCASSSALAGHKQETQYFGPGTRLLVL.

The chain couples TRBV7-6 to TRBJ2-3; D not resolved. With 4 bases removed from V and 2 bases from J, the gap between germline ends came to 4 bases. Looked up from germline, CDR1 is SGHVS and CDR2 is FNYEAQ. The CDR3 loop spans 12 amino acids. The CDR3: CASSYLTDTQYF. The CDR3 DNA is TGTGCCAGCAGCTATCTCACAGATACGCAGTATTTT. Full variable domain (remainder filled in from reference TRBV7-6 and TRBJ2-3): GAGVSQSPRYKVTKRGQDVALRCDPISGHVSLYWYRQALGQGPEFLTYFNYEAQQDKSGLPNDRFSAERPEGSISTLTIQRTEQRDSAMYRCASSYLTDTQYFGPGTRLTVL.

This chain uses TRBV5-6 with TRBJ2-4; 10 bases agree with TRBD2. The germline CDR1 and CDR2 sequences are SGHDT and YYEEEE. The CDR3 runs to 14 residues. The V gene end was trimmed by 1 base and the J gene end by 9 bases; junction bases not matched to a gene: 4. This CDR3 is CASSLLAGVAIQYF. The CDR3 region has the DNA TGTGCCAGCAGCTTGCTAGCGGGAGTCGCCATTCAGTACTTC.

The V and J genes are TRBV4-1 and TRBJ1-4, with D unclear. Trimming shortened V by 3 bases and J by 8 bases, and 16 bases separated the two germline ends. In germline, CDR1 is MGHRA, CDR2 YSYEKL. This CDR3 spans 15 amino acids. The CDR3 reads CASSQALTRREKLFF. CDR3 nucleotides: TGCGCCAGCAGCCAGGCTCTGACCAGGCGGGAAAAACTGTTTTTT.

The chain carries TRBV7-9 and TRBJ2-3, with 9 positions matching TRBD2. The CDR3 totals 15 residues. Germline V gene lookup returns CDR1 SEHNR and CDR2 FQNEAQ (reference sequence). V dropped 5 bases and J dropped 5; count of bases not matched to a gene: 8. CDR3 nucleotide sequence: TGTGCCAGCAGCCCTATAGCGGGAGTCATAGATACGCAGTATTTT. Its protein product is CASSPIAGVIDTQYF. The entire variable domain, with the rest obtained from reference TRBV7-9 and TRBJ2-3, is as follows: DTGVSQNPRHKITKRGQNVTFRCDPISEHNRLYWYRQTLGQGPEFLTYFQNEAQLEKSRLLSDRFSAERPKGSFSTLEIQRTEQGDSAMYLCASSPIAGVIDTQYFGPGTRLTVL.

CDR3 sequence reads: CASSPAPEATGELFF. The CDR3 DNA reads as TGTGCCAGCAGTCCGGCACCAGAGGCCACCGGGGAGCTGTTTTTT. The chain has TRBV6-1 and TRBJ2-2; D uncertain. Trimming pared 5 bases from V and 4 bases from J, leaving 14 bases between. Germline lookup yields CDR1 MNHNS and CDR2 SASEGT. CDR3 length equals 15 residues.

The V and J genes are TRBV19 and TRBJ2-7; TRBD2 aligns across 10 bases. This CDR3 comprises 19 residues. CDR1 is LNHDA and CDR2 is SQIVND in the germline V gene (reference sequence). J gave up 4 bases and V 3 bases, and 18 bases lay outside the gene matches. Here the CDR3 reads CASSIGLADYPLPLYEQYF. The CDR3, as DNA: TGTGCCAGTAGTATTGGACTAGCGGATTATCCTCTTCCTCTTTACGAGCAGTACTTC. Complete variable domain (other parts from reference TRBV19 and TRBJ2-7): DGGITQSPKYLFRKEGQNVTLSCEQNLNHDAMYWYRQDPGQGLRLIYYSQIVNDFQKGDIAEGYSVSREKKESFPLTVTSAQKNPTAFYLCASSIGLADYPLPLYEQYFGPGTRLTVT.

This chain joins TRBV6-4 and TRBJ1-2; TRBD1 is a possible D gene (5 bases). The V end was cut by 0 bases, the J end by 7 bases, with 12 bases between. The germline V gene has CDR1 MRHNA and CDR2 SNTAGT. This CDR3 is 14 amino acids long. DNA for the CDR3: TGTGCCAGCAGTGACTCGGCGGGGCGAGGTGGCTACACCTTC. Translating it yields CASSDSAGRGGYTF.

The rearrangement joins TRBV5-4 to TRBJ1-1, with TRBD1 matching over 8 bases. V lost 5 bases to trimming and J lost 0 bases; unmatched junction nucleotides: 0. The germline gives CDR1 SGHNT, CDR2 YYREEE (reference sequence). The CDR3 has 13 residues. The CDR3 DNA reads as TGTGCCAGCAGGGGACAGGTGAACACTGAAGCTTTCTTT. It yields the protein CASRGQVNTEAFF.

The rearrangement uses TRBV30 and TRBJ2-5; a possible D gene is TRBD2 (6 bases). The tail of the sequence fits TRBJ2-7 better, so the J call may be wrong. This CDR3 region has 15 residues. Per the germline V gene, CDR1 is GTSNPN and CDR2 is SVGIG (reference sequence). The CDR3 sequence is CAWSYPWGDAYEQYF. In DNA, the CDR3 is TGTGCCTGGAGTTACCCCTGGGGGGATGCCTACGAGCAGTACTTC.

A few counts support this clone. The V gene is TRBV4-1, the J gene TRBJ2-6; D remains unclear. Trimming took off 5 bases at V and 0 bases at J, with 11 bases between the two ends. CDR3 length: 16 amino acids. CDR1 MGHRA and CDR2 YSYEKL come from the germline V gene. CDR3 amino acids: CASSTTTGSGANVLTF. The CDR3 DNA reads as TGCGCCAGCAGCACCACTACGGGCTCTGGGGCCAACGTCCTGACTTTC.

CDR3 sequence: CASSLSVGHNEQFF. The CDR3 region has the DNA TGTGCCAGCAGCTTATCTGTGGGACACAATGAGCAGTTCTTC. The chain employs TRBV7-3 and TRBJ2-1; D could derive from TRBD1 or TRBD2 (5 bases each). CDR3 length: 14 residues. The germline V and J ends were trimmed by 2 bases and 5 bases, with 10 bases remaining between them. The germline V gene encodes CDR1 SGHTA and CDR2 FQGTGA.

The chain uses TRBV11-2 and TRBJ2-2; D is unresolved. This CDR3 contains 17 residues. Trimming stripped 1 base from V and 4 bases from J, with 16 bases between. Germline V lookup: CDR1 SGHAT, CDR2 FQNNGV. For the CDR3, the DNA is TGTGCCAGCAGCTTAGCGTTTTACAGACTTCCCACCGGGGAGCTGTTTTTT. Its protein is CASSLAFYRLPTGELFF.

The CDR3 region has the DNA TGTGCCAGCAGTTCCTCCGGCCGAGGCACAGATACGCAGTATTTT. Protein sequence: CASSSSGRGTDTQYF. The V gene is TRBV6-5, the J gene TRBJ2-3; D not resolved. Trimming removed 4 bases from V and 1 base from J, with 12 bases in between. Germline lookup yields CDR1 MNHEY and CDR2 SVGAGI. The CDR3 sequence is 15 residues long.

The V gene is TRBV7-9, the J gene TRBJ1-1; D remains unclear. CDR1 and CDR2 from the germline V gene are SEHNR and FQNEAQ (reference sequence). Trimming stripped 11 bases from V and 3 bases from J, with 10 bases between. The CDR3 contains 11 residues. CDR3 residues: CAVREDTEAFF. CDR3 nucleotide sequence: TGTGCCGTCAGAGAGGACACTGAAGCTTTCTTT. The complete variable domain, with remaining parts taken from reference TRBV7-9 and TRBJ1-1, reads DTGVSQNPRHKITKRGQNVTFRCDPISEHNRLYWYRQTLGQGPEFLTYFQNEAQLEKSRLLSDRFSAERPKGSFSTLEIQRTEQGDSAMYLCAVREDTEAFFGQGTRLTVV.

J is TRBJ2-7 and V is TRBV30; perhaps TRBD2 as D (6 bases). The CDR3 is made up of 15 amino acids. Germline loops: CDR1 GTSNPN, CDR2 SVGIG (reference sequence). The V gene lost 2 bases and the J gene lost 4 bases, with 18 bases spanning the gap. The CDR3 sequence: CAWSLPRGVGYEQYF. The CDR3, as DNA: TGTGCCTGGAGTCTTCCGCGGGGTGTTGGATACGAGCAGTACTTC.

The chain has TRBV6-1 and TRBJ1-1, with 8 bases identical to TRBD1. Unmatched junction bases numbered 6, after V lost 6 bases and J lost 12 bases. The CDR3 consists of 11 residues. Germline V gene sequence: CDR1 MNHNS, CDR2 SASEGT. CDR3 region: CASSGQGGTFF. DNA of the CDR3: TGTGCCAGCAGCGGACAGGGAGGAACTTTCTTT.

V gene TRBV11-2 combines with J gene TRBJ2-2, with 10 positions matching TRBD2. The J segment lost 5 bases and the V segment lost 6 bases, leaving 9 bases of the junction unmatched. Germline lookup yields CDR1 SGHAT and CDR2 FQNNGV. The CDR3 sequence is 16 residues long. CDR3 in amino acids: CASRPLAGVRTGELFF. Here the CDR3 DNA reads TGTGCCAGCAGACCCCTAGCGGGAGTTAGGACCGGGGAGCTGTTTTTT.

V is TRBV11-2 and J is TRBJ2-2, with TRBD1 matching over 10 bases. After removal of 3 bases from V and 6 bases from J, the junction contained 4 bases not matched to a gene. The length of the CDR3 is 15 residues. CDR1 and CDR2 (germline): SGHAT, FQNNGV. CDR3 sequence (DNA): TGTGCCAGCAGCTTGGACAGGGGGGGCCCCGGGGAGCTGTTTTTT. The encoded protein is CASSLDRGGPGELFF.

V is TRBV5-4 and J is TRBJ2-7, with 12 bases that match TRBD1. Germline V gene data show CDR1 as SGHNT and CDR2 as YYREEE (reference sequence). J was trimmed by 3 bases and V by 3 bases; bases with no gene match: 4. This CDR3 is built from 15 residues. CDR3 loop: CASSSGTGGLYEQYF. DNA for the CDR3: TGTGCCAGCAGCTCGGGGACAGGGGGCCTCTACGAGCAGTACTTC.